This T cell receptor (beta chain) was identified during a study of metastatic and nonmetastatic thyroid tumors. Regarding the study as a whole: According to reports, the diversity of TCR beta was significantly higher in malignant thyroid tumors than in benign nodules, and this held in both blood and tumor samples.

Thyroid surgery took place with no prior treatment in any patient. TCRdb re-called the PCR reads via MiXCR. The sample has about 42,000 clones, around 10% seen once. This clone was recorded many times. Antigen specificity is unknown. V shed 3 bases and J 3 bases; nucleotides not matched to a gene: 8. Germline V gene data show CDR1 as SGHDT and CDR2 as YYEEEE. The CDR3 consists of 17 residues. The sequenced sample consisted of blood. V and J are TRBV5-6 and TRBJ1-4; TRBD1 matches at 10 bases. This TCR derives from a male donor with papillary thyroid cancer or a benign thyroid nodule (not recorded which). Some clones in this sample may be carry-over from other donors' samples. The CDR3 DNA follows: TGTGCCAGCAGCTCGCCGGGACAGGGGTTGTCTAATGAAAAACTGTTTTTT. It yields the protein CASSSPGQGLSNEKLFF.